This T cell receptor (beta chain) was identified during a study of post-analysis software for immune sequencing data. Study conclusions and caveats: Diversity measured as normalized Chao1 was significantly lower in multiple sclerosis patients than in controls. Patients used a few TRBV segments, including TRBV5-6, TRBV5-1 and TRBV20-1, more often than controls.

Unique molecular identifiers were built into the TCR beta cDNA libraries. TCRdb independently ran MiXCR on the PCR reads; one entry per CDR3 protein. The sample includes more than 450,000 distinct CDR3 sequences, around 47% seen only once; the top ten take about 1.8%. This clonotype was found a few times. Its target is unknown. The V end was cut by 2 bases, the J end by 4 bases, with 11 bases between. Per the germline V gene, CDR1 is MNHEY and CDR2 is SMNVEV (reference sequence). This CDR3 has 14 amino acids. The TCR was taken from a girl aged 10 to 17 with multiple sclerosis. The chain recombines TRBV27 with TRBJ1-1; D may be TRBD1 (5 bases). Sequenced input: blood. The CDR3 is CASSLTGGATEAFF. CDR3 DNA sequence: TGTGCCAGCAGTTTAACCGGGGGTGCCACTGAAGCTTTCTTT.